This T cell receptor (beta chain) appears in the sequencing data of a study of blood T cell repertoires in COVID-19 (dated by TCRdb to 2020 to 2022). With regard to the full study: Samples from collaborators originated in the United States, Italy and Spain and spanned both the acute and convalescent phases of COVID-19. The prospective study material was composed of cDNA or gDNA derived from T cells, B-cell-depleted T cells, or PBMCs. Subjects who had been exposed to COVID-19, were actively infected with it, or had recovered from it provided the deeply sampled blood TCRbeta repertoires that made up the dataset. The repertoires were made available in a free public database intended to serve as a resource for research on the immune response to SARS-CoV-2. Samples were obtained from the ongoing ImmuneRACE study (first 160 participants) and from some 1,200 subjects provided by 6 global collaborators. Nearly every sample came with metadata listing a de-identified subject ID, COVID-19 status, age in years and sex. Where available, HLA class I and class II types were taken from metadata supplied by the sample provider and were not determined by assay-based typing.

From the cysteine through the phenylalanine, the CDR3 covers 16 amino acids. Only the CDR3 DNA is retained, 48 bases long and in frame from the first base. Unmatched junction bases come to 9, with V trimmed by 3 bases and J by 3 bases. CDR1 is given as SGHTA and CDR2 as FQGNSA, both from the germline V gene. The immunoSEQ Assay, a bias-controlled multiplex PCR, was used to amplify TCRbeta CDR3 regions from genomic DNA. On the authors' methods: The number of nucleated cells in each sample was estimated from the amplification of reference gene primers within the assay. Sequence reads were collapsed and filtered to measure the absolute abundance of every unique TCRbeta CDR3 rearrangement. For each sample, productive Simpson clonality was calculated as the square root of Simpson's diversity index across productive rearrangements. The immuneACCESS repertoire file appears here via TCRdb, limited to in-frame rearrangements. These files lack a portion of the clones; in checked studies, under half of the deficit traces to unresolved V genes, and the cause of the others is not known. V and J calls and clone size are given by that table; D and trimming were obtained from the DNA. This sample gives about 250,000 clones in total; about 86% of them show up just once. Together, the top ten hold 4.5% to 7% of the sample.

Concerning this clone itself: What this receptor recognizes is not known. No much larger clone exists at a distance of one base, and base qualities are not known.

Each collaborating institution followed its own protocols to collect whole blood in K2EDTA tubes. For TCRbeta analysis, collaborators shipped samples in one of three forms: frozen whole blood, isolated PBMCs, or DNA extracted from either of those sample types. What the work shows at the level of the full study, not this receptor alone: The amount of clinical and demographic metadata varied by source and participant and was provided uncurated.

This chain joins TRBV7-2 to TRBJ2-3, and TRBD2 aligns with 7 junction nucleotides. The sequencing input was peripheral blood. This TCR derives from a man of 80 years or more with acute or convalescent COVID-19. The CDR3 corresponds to CASSFASGSPTDTQYF. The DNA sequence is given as TGTGCCAGCAGCTTCGCTAGCGGTTCGCCAACAGATACGCAGTATTTT.